This record covers a single T cell receptor beta chain. Its antigen is undetermined. Only in-frame clones appear in the TCRdb table, and some are missing; sequencing was by immunoSEQ multiplex PCR. Among around 320,000 clones listed, about nine tenths were seen once. The data were obtained in a study of Ad26.COV2.S vaccination and SARS-CoV-2 variants. Whole-study context: Recipients of Ad26.COV2.S got it intramuscularly, once or twice 56 days apart.

Germline V gives CDR1 SGHVS, CDR2 FNYEAQ. The ends were cut back, 5 bases at V and 2 bases at J, with 15 bases in the middle. CDR3 size: 15 residues. Documented treatment: some 19 received Ad26.COV2.S at low or high dose, single or two shots; five or six received placebo; per-sample allocation not given. It was on day 63 after the first vaccine or placebo injection that samples were taken. Vaccination employed an Ad26 vector expressing the Wuhan-strain SARS-CoV-2 spike. Study-wide results and limits: Similar non-spike TCR breadth was seen in vaccine and placebo recipients.

The TCR originated in a person between 18 and 65 years old who received the Ad26.COV2.S COVID-19 vaccine or a placebo. The specimen was peripheral blood, collected in a trial of Ad26.COV2.S vaccine versus placebo. This chain uses TRBV7-6 with TRBJ2-5; no reliable D call. The CDR3 DNA reads TGTGCCAGCAGCCGAAAAGAAAGAGGTCAAGAGACCCAGTACTTC. Its protein is CASSRKERGQETQYF.